The 8 T cell receptor beta chains below were found in one sample sequenced in a study of blood T cell repertoires in COVID-19. Some clones are missing from TCRdb's copy, which holds only in-frame ones; the method was immunoSEQ multiplex PCR. Of 250,000 or so clones detected, 70% to 90% appear once; the ten largest clones hold 3%. What was sequenced was peripheral blood. These receptors were collected from a woman under 40 with active or convalescent COVID-19.

The chain recombines TRBV6-2 or TRBV6-3 with TRBJ2-5; 11 positions agree with TRBD1. Germline V gene lookup returns CDR1 MNHEY and CDR2 SVGEGT. J lost 4 bases, V lost 6 bases, and 7 bases had no gene match. The CDR3 extends over 15 amino acids. Here the CDR3 reads CASSPGTGGRETQYF. DNA of the CDR3: TGTGCCAGCAGCCCCGGGACAGGGGGTAGAGAGACCCAGTACTTC.

This clone has a handful of counts. The gene calls are TRBV4-3 and TRBJ1-3; tentative D call: TRBD1 (5 bases). Germline V gives CDR1 LGHNA, CDR2 YSLEER. V gave up 0 bases and J gave up 0 bases, with 9 bases separating them. This CDR3 is 16 amino acids long. For the CDR3, the DNA is TGCGCCAGCAGCCAAGATGTGGGGCCCTCTGGAAACACCATATATTTT. Its translation: CASSQDVGPSGNTIYF.

The chain is built from TRBV9 and TRBJ1-6, with 7 bases matching TRBD1. This CDR3 has 15 residues. Germline loops: CDR1 SGDLS, CDR2 YYNGEE. V shed 0 bases, J shed 4 bases, and the junction held 1 base outside the gene matches. CDR3: CASSVEGAYNSPLHF. In DNA, the CDR3 is TGTGCCAGCAGCGTAGAGGGGGCTTATAATTCACCCCTCCACTTT.

This chain connects TRBV4-2 to TRBJ2-1, with a weak D call TRBD2 (6 bases). Trimming took 0 bases from V and 9 from J, leaving 18 bases between them. Germline V gives CDR1 LGHNA, CDR2 YNFKEQ. This CDR3 comprises 16 residues. The CDR3 coding sequence is TGTGCCAGCAGCCAAGATCACCTGGGGCTCGGGAGTGAGCAGTTCTTC. Its protein product is CASSQDHLGLGSEQFF.

V and J are TRBV5-4 and TRBJ2-5, with 10 nucleotides matching TRBD2. In germline, CDR1 is SGHNT, CDR2 YYREEE (reference sequence). The V and J ends lost 4 bases and 1 base, in that order; junction bases with no gene match: 7. The CDR3 length is 16 residues. The CDR3 loop is CASSQRSSGGQETQYF. CDR3 sequence (DNA): TGTGCCAGCAGCCAACGATCTAGCGGGGGCCAAGAGACCCAGTACTTC.

The chain uses TRBV28 and TRBJ1-2; 9 bases are shared with TRBD1. Losses at the gene ends were 5 bases for V and 8 bases for J; bases not matched to a gene: 9. The CDR3 spans 14 residues. Germline values: CDR1 MDHEN, CDR2 SYDVKM. The CDR3 reads CASSLSTGGAGYTF. Here the CDR3 DNA reads TGTGCCAGCAGTCTCTCCACAGGGGGCGCGGGCTACACCTTC.

The chain has TRBV6-5 and TRBJ1-2; tentative D call: TRBD1 (5 bases). From germline, CDR1 is MNHEY and CDR2 SVGAGI. The V end was cut by 7 bases, the J end by 6 bases, with 12 bases between. CDR3 length equals 12 residues. The CDR3 reads CASNSGENGYTF. The CDR3 DNA sequence: TGTGCCAGCAATTCGGGGGAGAATGGCTACACCTTC.

The chain is built from TRBV6-2 or TRBV6-3 and TRBJ2-1; 7 bases align to TRBD2. The CDR3 is made up of 16 amino acids. CDR1 and CDR2 (germline): MNHEY, SVGEGT. The junction had 10 bases not matched to a gene; V was cut back by 5 bases and J by 3 bases. The CDR3 region is CASSAGGGRVYNEQFF. The CDR3 coding sequence is TGTGCCAGCAGTGCCGGCGGAGGGAGGGTCTACAATGAGCAGTTCTTC.